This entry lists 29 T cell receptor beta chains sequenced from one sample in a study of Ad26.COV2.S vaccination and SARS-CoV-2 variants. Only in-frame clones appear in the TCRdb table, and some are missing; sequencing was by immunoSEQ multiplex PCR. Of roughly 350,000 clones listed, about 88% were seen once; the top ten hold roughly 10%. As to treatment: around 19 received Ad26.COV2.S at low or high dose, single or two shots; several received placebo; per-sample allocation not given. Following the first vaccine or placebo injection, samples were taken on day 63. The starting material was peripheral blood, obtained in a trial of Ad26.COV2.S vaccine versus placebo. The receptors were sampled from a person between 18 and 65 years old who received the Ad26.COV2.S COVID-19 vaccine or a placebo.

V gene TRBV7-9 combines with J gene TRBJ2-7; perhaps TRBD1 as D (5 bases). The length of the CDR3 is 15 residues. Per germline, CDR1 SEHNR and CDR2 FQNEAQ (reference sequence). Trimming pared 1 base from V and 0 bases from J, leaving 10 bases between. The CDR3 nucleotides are TGTGCCAGCAGCTTAGATCAGGGTAGCTCCTACGAGCAGTACTTC. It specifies CASSLDQGSSYEQYF.

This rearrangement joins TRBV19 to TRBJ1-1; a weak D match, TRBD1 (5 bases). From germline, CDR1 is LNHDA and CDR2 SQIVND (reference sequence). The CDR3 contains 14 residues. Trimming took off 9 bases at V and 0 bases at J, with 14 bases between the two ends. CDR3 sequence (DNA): TGTGCCAGCCCAAGGCGGGGGATGAACACTGAAGCTTTCTTT. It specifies CASPRRGMNTEAFF.

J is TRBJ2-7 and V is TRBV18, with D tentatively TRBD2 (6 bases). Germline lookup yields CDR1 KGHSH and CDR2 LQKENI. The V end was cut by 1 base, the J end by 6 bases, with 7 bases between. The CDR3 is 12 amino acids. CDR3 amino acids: CASSPRRGEQYF. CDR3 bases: TGTGCCAGCTCACCACGGAGGGGCGAGCAGTACTTC.

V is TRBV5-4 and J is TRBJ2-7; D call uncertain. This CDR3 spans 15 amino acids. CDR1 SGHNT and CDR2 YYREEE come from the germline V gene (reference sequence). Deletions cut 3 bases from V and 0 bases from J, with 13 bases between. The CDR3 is CASSSFGRSSYEQYF. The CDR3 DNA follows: TGTGCCAGCAGCTCTTTCGGCAGGAGCTCCTACGAGCAGTACTTC.

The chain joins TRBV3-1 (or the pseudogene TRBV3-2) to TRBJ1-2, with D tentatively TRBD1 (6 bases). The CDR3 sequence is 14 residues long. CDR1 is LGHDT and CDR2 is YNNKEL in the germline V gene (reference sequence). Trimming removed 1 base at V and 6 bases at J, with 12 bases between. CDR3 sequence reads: CASSQVRAGDGYTF. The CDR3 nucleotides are TGTGCCAGCAGCCAAGTGAGGGCAGGGGATGGCTACACCTTC.

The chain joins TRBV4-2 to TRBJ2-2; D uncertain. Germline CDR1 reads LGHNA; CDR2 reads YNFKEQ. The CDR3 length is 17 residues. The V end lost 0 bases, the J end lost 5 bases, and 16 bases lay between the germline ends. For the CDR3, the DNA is TGTGCCAGCAGCCAAGATCTCTTAGCAACCGTAACCGGGGAGCTGTTTTTT. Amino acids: CASSQDLLATVTGELFF.

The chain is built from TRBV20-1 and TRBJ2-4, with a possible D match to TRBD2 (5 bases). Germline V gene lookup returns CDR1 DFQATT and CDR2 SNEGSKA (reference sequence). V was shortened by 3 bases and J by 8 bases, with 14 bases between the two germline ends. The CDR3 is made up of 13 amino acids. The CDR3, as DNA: TGCAGTGCTAGTCGGCAGTTCGGGGACATTCAGTACTTC. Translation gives CSASRQFGDIQYF.

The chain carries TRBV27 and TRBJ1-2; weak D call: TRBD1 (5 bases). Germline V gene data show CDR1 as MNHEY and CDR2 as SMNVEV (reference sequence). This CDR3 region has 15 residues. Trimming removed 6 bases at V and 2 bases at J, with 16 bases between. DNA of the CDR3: TGTGCCAGCAGACCCCTCCTGACAGTGAACTATGGCTACACCTTC. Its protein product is CASRPLLTVNYGYTF.

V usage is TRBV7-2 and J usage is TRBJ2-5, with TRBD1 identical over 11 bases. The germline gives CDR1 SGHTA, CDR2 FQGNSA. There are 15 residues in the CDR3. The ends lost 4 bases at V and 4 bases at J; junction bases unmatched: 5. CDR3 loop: CASSSLGQGAETQYF. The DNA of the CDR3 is TGTGCCAGCAGCTCCTTAGGACAGGGGGCAGAGACCCAGTACTTC.

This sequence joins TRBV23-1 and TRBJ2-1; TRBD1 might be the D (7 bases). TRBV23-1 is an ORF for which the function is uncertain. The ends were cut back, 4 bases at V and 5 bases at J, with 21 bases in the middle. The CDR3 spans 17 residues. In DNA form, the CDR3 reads TGCGCCAGCAGTCTTAGGGGGCGGGGTCGGGGAGACAATGAGCAGTTCTTC. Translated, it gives CASSLRGRGRGDNEQFF.

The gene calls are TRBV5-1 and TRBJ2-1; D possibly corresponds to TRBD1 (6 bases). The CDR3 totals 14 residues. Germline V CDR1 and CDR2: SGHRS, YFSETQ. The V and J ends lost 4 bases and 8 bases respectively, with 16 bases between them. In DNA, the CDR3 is TGCGCCAGCAGCAGTTTGCAGGGGCGAGATGAGCAGTTCTTC. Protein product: CASSSLQGRDEQFF.

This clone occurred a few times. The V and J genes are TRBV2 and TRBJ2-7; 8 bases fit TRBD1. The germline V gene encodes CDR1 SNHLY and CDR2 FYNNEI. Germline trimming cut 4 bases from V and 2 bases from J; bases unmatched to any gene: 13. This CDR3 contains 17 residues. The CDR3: CASSAPNRGLKTYEQYF. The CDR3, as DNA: TGTGCCAGCAGTGCTCCCAACAGGGGGTTAAAAACCTACGAGCAGTACTTC.

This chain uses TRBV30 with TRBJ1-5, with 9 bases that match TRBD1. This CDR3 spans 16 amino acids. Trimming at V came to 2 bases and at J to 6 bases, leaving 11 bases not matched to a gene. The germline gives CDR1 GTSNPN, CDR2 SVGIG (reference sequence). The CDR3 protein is CAWSPSWDRAGQPQHF. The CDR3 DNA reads TGTGCCTGGAGTCCTAGTTGGGACAGGGCCGGTCAGCCCCAGCATTTT.

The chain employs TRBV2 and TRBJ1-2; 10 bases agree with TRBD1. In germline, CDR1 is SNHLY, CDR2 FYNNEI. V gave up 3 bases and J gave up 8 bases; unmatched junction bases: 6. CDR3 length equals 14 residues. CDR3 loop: CASSDSGTGDGYTF. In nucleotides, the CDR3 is TGTGCCAGCAGTGACTCCGGGACAGGGGACGGCTACACCTTC.

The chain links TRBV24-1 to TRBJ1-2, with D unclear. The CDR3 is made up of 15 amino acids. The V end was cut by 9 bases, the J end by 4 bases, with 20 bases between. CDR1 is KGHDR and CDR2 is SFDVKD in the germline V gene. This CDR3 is CATGSGRTSGYGYTF. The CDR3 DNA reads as TGTGCCACCGGGTCCGGCAGGACTTCGGGCTATGGCTACACCTTC.

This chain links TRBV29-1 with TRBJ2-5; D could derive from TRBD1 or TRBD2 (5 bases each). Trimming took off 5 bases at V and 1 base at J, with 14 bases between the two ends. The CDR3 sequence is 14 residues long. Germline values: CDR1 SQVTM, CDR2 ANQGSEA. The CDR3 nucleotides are TGCAGCGTTTCGGGGCCAAACCTCCAAGAGACCCAGTACTTC. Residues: CSVSGPNLQETQYF.

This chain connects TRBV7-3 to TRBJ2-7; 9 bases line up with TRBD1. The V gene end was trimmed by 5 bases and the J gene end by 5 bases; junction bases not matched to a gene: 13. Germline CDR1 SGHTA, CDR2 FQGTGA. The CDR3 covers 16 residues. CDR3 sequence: CASSPRGTGNVNEQYF. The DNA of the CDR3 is TGTGCCAGCAGCCCAAGAGGGACAGGGAATGTCAACGAGCAGTACTTC.

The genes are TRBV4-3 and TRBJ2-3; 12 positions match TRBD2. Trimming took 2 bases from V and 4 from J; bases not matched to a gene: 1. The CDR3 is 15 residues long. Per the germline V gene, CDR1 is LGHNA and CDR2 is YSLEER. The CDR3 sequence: CASSQLAGGSDTQYF. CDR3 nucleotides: TGCGCCAGCAGCCAACTAGCGGGGGGGTCAGATACGCAGTATTTT.

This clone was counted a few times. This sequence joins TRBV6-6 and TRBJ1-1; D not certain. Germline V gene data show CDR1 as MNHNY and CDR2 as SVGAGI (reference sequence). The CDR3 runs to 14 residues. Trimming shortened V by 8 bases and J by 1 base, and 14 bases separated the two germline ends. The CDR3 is CASDPGFPNTEAFF. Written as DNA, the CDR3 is TGTGCCAGCGACCCGGGCTTCCCGAACACTGAAGCTTTCTTT.

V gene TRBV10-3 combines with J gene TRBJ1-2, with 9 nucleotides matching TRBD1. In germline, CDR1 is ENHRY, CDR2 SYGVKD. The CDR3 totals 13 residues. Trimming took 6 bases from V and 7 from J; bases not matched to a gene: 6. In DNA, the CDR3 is TGTGCCATCAGAGGTGACAGGGGGGTTGGCTACACCTTC. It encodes CAIRGDRGVGYTF.

CDR3: CASSQGARVVAGVEQETQYF. CDR3 bases: TGCGCCAGCAGCCAAGGAGCGAGAGTGGTAGCGGGAGTGGAGCAAGAGACCCAGTACTTC. The rearrangement joins TRBV4-3 to TRBJ2-5, with TRBD2 matching 9 bases. Germline V gives CDR1 LGHNA, CDR2 YSLEER. The CDR3 contains 20 residues. Germline trimming cut 1 base from V and 2 bases from J; bases unmatched to any gene: 17.

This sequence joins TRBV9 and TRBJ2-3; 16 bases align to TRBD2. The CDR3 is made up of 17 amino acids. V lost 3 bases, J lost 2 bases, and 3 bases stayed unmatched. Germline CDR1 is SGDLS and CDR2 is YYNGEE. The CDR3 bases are TGTGCCAGCAGCGCCGGGACTAGCGGGGGGGCCACAGATACGCAGTATTTT. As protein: CASSAGTSGGATDTQYF. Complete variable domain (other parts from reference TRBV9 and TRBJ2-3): DSGVTQTPKHLITATGQRVTLRCSPRSGDLSVYWYQQSLDQGLQFLIQYYNGEERAKGNILERFSAQQFPDLHSELNLSSLELGDSALYFCASSAGTSGGATDTQYFGPGTRLTVL.

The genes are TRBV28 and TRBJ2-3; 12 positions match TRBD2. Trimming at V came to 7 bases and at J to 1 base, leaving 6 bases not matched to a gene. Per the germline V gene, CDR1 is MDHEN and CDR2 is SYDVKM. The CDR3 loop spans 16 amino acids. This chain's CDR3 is CASNELAGGRTDTQYF. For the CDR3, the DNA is TGTGCCAGCAACGAACTAGCGGGGGGCCGCACAGATACGCAGTATTTT.

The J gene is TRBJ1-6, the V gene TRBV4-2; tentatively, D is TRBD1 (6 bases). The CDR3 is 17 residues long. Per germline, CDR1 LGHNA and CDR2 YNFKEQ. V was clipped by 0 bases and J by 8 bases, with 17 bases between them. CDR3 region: CASSQEGGSGGDSPLHF. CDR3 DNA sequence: TGTGCCAGCAGCCAAGAGGGAGGCTCGGGGGGCGATTCACCCCTCCACTTT.

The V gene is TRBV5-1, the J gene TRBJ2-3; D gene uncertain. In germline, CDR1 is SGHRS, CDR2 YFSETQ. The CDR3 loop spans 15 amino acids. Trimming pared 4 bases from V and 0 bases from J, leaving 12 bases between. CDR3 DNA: TGCGCCAGCAGCCCGGCTTCGACTAGCACAGATACGCAGTATTTT. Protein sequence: CASSPASTSTDTQYF.

CDR3 sequence reads: CASSFNPGQPQHF. As DNA, the CDR3 is TGTGCCAGCAGTTTTAACCCGGGTCAGCCCCAGCATTTT. The chain has TRBV12-3 or TRBV12-4 and TRBJ1-5; no definite D call. V was pared by 3 bases and J by 6 bases, with 9 bases between. The CDR3 runs to 13 residues.

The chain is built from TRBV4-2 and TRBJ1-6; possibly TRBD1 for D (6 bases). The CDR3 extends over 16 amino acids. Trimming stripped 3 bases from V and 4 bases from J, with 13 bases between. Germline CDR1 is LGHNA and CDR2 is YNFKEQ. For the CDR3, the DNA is TGTGCCAGCAGCCAGCCCGGACAGAGTTATAATTCACCCCTCCACTTT. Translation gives CASSQPGQSYNSPLHF.

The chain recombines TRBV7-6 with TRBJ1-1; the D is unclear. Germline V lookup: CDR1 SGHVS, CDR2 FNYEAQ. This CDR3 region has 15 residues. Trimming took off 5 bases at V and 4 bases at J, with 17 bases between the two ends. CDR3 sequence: CASSLTSGEGTEAFF. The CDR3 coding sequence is TGTGCCAGCAGCCTTACTTCCGGGGAAGGCACTGAAGCTTTCTTT.

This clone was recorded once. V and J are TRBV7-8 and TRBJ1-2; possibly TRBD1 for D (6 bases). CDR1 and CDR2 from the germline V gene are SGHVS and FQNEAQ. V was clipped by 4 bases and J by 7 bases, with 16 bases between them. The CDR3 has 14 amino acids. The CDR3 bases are TGTGCCAGCAGCTGGGCAACAGGGACGGGTGGCTACACCTTC. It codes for CASSWATGTGGYTF.